These T cell receptor beta chains were read from a single sample in a study of vaccination and CD4 T cells after COVID-19. Their target antigens are unknown. One entry per CDR3 protein results from TCRdb running MiXCR on the PCR reads. Of 15,000 or so distinct CDR3 sequences in the sample, around 47% are singletons; the top ten hold 3% to 4.5%. The sample taken for sequencing was CD4+ T cells from blood, cultured in vitro. The source of these receptors is a human donor who had recovered from COVID-19. Each CDR3 is given with its conserved first and last residue. A D gene is named only where the DNA matches it firmly. Not every row has a clone size; where given, it reads once, few, many or a size class.

J: TRBJ1-6
D: NA
V: TRBV27
size: few
CDR3: CASKPRYNSPLHF
DNA: TGTGCCAGCAAACCCCGCTATAATTCACCCCTCCACTTT

J: TRBJ2-3
D: TRBD1
V: TRBV30
size: once
CDR3: CAWSGGQVTDTQYF
DNA: TGTGCCTGGAGTGGTGGACAGGTCACAGATACGCAGTATTTT

J: TRBJ2-1
D: TRBD1
V: TRBV6-1
size: NA
CDR3: CASRQGFGYNEQFF
DNA: TGTGCCAGCAGACAGGGGTTCGGATACAATGAGCAGTTCTTC

J: TRBJ2-2
D: NA
V: TRBV24-1
size: NA
CDR3: CATSPWTNTGELFF
DNA: TGTGCCACCAGTCCGTGGACGAACACCGGGGAGCTGTTTTTT

J: TRBJ2-7
D: NA
V: TRBV7-2
size: NA
CDR3: CASSQKADYYYEQYF
DNA: TGTGCCAGCAGCCAAAAAGCCGACTATTACTACGAGCAGTACTTC

J: TRBJ2-2
D: NA
V: TRBV11-3
size: few
CDR3: CASSFLVSGELFF
DNA: TGTGCCAGCAGCTTCCTAGTTTCCGGGGAGCTGTTTTTT

J: TRBJ1-1
D: NA
V: TRBV7-8
size: once
CDR3: CASSLVAGDTEAFF
DNA: TGTGCCAGCAGCTTAGTAGCAGGGGACACTGAAGCTTTCTTT

J: TRBJ2-2
D: TRBD2
V: TRBV20-1
size: once
CDR3: CSARPPGLAGGRELFF
DNA: TGCAGTGCTAGACCTCCCGGACTAGCGGGGGGCAGGGAGCTGTTTTTT

J: TRBJ2-3
D: TRBD2
V: TRBV7-2
size: NA
CDR3: CASSFPGLARTDTQYF
DNA: TGTGCCAGCAGCTTTCCGGGACTAGCGCGCACAGATACGCAGTATTTT

J: TRBJ2-1
D: TRBD2
V: TRBV19
size: few
CDR3: CASSVGTSGYNEQFF
DNA: TGTGCCAGTAGTGTGGGGACTAGCGGTTACAATGAGCAGTTCTTC

J: TRBJ2-3
D: NA
V: TRBV29-1
size: NA
CDR3: CSVGGGTDTQYF
DNA: TGCAGCGTTGGAGGGGGGACAGATACGCAGTATTTT

J: TRBJ2-5
D: TRBD1
V: TRBV7-2
size: few
CDR3: CASSKGQRETQYF
DNA: TGTGCCAGCAGCAAGGGACAGAGGGAGACCCAGTACTTC

J: TRBJ2-1
D: TRBD2
V: TRBV6-5
size: NA
CDR3: CASSYLPPGLAVSHEQFF
DNA: TGTGCCAGCAGTTACCTCCCTCCGGGACTAGCGGTGAGCCATGAGCAGTTCTTC

J: TRBJ1-1
D: NA
V: TRBV6-2/TRBV6-3
size: NA
CDR3: CASRDPGAYTEAFF
DNA: TGTGCCAGCAGGGACCCTGGGGCTTACACTGAAGCTTTCTTT

J: TRBJ2-7
D: NA
V: TRBV10-3
size: NA
CDR3: CAISESRLQNYEQYF
DNA: TGTGCCATCAGTGAGTCGAGACTCCAAAACTACGAGCAGTACTTC

J: TRBJ2-3
D: TRBD1
V: TRBV7-9
size: few
CDR3: CASSSDRGPVGQQYF
DNA: TGTGCCAGCAGCTCGGACAGGGGCCCTGTCGGCCAGCAGTATTTT

J: TRBJ1-6
D: NA
V: TRBV4-1
size: few
CDR3: CASSHPGPSPLHF
DNA: TGCGCCAGCAGCCACCCCGGGCCTTCACCCCTCCACTTT

J: TRBJ2-2
D: TRBD1
V: TRBV7-9
size: once
CDR3: CASSSGTGHIGELFF
DNA: TGTGCCAGCAGCTCCGGGACAGGTCACATTGGGGAGCTGTTTTTT

J: TRBJ2-5
D: NA
V: TRBV6-1
size: few
CDR3: CASSEAGVKTQYF
DNA: TGTGCCAGCAGTGAAGCCGGGGTCAAGACCCAGTACTTC

J: TRBJ1-5
D: TRBD1
V: TRBV30
size: NA
CDR3: CAWSRDSNQPQHF
DNA: TGTGCCTGGAGCCGGGACAGTAATCAGCCCCAGCATTTT

J: TRBJ1-2
D: NA
V: TRBV3-1
size: NA
CDR3: CASSQAGAGAGYGYTF
DNA: TGTGCCAGCAGCCAAGCGGGGGCGGGGGCTGGCTATGGCTACACCTTC

J: TRBJ2-3
D: TRBD2
V: TRBV15
size: NA
CDR3: CATSRGEGFTDTQYF
DNA: TGTGCCACCAGCAGAGGGGAGGGGTTCACAGATACGCAGTATTTT

J: TRBJ1-1
D: NA
V: TRBV11-1
size: NA
CDR3: CASSLEIENTEAFF
DNA: TGTGCCAGCAGCTTAGAAATAGAGAACACTGAAGCTTTCTTT

J: TRBJ2-7
D: NA
V: TRBV28
size: NA
CDR3: CASSLKEGAELYEQYF
DNA: TGTGCCAGCAGTTTAAAGGAGGGGGCAGAACTCTACGAGCAGTACTTC

J: TRBJ1-5
D: TRBD1
V: TRBV25-1
size: few
CDR3: CASREDRGGNQPQHF
DNA: TGTGCCAGCAGGGAAGACAGGGGTGGCAATCAGCCCCAGCATTTT

J: TRBJ2-7
D: NA
V: TRBV6-2/TRBV6-3
size: NA
CDR3: CASSYSRLANSYEQYF
DNA: TGTGCCAGCAGTTACTCGAGGCTAGCGAACTCCTACGAGCAGTACTTC

J: TRBJ2-5
D: NA
V: TRBV21-1
size: NA
CDR3: CASSRERGQSLEETQYF
DNA: TGTGCCAGCAGCAGAGAGCGGGGACAGAGCCTGGAAGAGACCCAGTACTTC

J: TRBJ2-3
D: NA
V: TRBV5-1
size: once
CDR3: CASSVVGGLDTQYF
DNA: TGCGCCAGCAGCGTGGTGGGGGGGCTAGATACGCAGTATTTT

J: TRBJ2-7
D: TRBD2
V: TRBV7-2
size: NA
CDR3: CASTLGLAGSYEQYF
DNA: TGTGCCAGCACCCTAGGTCTAGCGGGGTCCTACGAGCAGTACTTC

J: TRBJ2-1
D: NA
V: TRBV20-1
size: NA
CDR3: CSASSPRGSEQFF
DNA: TGCAGTGCTAGCTCCCCAAGGGGTAGTGAGCAGTTCTTC

J: TRBJ2-2
D: NA
V: TRBV6-1
size: NA
CDR3: CASRKNQGTGELFF
DNA: TGTGCCAGCAGGAAGAACCAGGGTACCGGGGAGCTGTTTTTT

J: TRBJ2-7
D: NA
V: TRBV27
size: NA
CDR3: CASSRGSVAEQYF
DNA: TGTGCCAGCAGTCGTGGGAGTGTGGCCGAGCAGTACTTC

J: TRBJ2-5
D: NA
V: TRBV7-6
size: NA
CDR3: CASSFSLGETQYF
DNA: TGTGCCAGCAGCTTCTCCCTAGGGGAGACCCAGTACTTC

J: TRBJ1-6
D: TRBD1
V: TRBV11-2
size: NA
CDR3: CASSPGFEGASPLHF
DNA: TGTGCCAGCAGCCCAGGGTTCGAGGGGGCTTCACCCCTCCACTTT

J: TRBJ2-3
D: TRBD2
V: TRBV2
size: few
CDR3: CASRSSSGVTDTQYF
DNA: TGTGCCAGCAGAAGCTCCAGCGGGGTCACAGATACGCAGTATTTT

J: TRBJ2-5
D: NA
V: TRBV7-9
size: few
CDR3: CASSPMGKTQYF
DNA: TGTGCCAGCAGCCCCATGGGGAAGACCCAGTACTTC

J: TRBJ2-7
D: NA
V: TRBV28
size: few
CDR3: CASSLGGQPSYEQYF
DNA: TGTGCCAGCAGTTTGGGGGGGCAGCCCTCCTACGAGCAGTACTTC

J: TRBJ2-3
D: NA
V: TRBV6-2/TRBV6-3
size: few
CDR3: CASSTRDTATDTQYF
DNA: TGTGCCAGCAGCACCCGGGACACGGCCACAGATACGCAGTATTTT

J: TRBJ2-3
D: TRBD2
V: TRBV6-1
size: NA
CDR3: CASSEETSGFTDTQYF
DNA: TGTGCCAGCAGTGAAGAGACTAGCGGATTCACAGATACGCAGTATTTT

J: TRBJ2-1
D: NA
V: TRBV9
size: NA
CDR3: CASSVGAAGADNEQFF
DNA: TGTGCCAGCAGCGTAGGGGCAGCCGGGGCGGACAATGAGCAGTTCTTC

J: TRBJ1-2
D: NA
V: TRBV3-1
size: medium-sized
CDR3: CASSQGRYGYTF
DNA: TGTGCCAGCAGCCAGGGGAGATATGGCTACACCTTC

J: TRBJ2-1
D: TRBD2
V: TRBV5-1
size: NA
CDR3: CSSSPGLAGGLHDEQFF
DNA: TGCTCCAGCAGCCCGGGACTAGCGGGAGGTCTACACGATGAGCAGTTCTTC

J: TRBJ2-7
D: TRBD2
V: TRBV7-2
size: NA
CDR3: CASSITSGTGQYF
DNA: TGTGCCAGCAGCATCACTAGCGGGACGGGGCAGTACTTC

J: TRBJ2-2
D: NA
V: TRBV25-1
size: few
CDR3: CASRAGVGTGELFF
DNA: TGTGCCAGCAGGGCAGGGGTCGGCACCGGGGAGCTGTTTTTT

J: TRBJ2-7
D: NA
V: TRBV6-5
size: NA
CDR3: CASSYSSRTMPHEQYF
DNA: TGTGCCAGCAGTTACTCTTCAAGGACTATGCCCCACGAGCAGTACTTC

J: TRBJ2-3
D: NA
V: TRBV5-1
size: NA
CDR3: CASSTLRADTQYF
DNA: TGCGCCAGCAGCACCCTCAGAGCCGATACGCAGTATTTT

J: TRBJ2-5
D: TRBD1
V: TRBV7-2
size: few
CDR3: CASSSGQGKETQYF
DNA: TGTGCCAGCAGCTCGGGACAGGGGAAGGAGACCCAGTACTTC

J: TRBJ1-1
D: NA
V: TRBV20-1
size: NA
CDR3: CSAFDYSRMNTEAFF
DNA: TGCAGTGCTTTCGATTACAGCCGAATGAACACTGAAGCTTTCTTT

J: TRBJ1-1
D: NA
V: TRBV2
size: once
CDR3: CASSRGGRTEAFF
DNA: TGTGCCAGCAGTCGTGGGGGGCGAACTGAAGCTTTCTTT

J: TRBJ1-1
D: NA
V: TRBV19
size: NA
CDR3: CATKTVRRNTEAFF
DNA: TGTGCCACCAAAACCGTGAGGCGTAACACTGAAGCTTTCTTT

J: TRBJ1-1
D: NA
V: TRBV7-2
size: NA
CDR3: CASSADMSTEAFF
DNA: TGTGCCAGCAGCGCGGACATGAGCACTGAAGCTTTCTTT

J: TRBJ2-7
D: TRBD2
V: TRBV7-2
size: few
CDR3: CASSRLADYEQYF
DNA: TGTGCCAGCAGTCGGCTAGCGGACTACGAGCAGTACTTC

J: TRBJ2-3
D: TRBD2
V: TRBV14
size: NA
CDR3: CASSQGLAGGPEYF
DNA: TGTGCCAGCAGCCAGGGACTAGCGGGAGGGCCTGAGTATTTT

J: TRBJ2-7
D: TRBD1
V: TRBV6-1
size: few
CDR3: CASSDRTGASLGKQYF
DNA: TGTGCCAGCAGTGATCGGACAGGGGCGTCCCTAGGCAAGCAGTACTTC